The clone carrying this T cell receptor (beta chain) is judged medium-sized. The antigen is unknown. CDR3 size: 13 residues. V was clipped by 6 bases and J by 3 bases, with 11 bases between them. Amplification of TRBV12-4/TRBJ1-2 clonotypes used adaptor-ligated barcode primers. TCRdb itself ran the multiplex PCR reads through MiXCR, one entry per CDR3 protein. Here the sample spans about 2,500 distinct CDR3 sequences, roughly 2.2% being singletons. Cells sorted as Tregs were CD4+, CD25+ and CD127-/low. Study-wide results and caveats: Tumor Treg TCRs overlapped most with tumor naive CD4+ cells.

The clonotype was recovered from a female donor with breast cancer. This chain links TRBV12-3 or TRBV12-4 with TRBJ1-2; no clear D. Sample: tumor-infiltrating Tregs sorted from the breast tumor. CDR3 loop: CASSLDTDYGYTF. The CDR3 DNA follows: TGTGCCAGCAGCCTCGACACGGACTATGGCTACACCTTC.